One sample yielded the 29 T cell receptor beta chains listed below, sequenced in a study of blood T cell repertoires in COVID-19. Generated by immunoSEQ multiplex PCR, the TCRdb table keeps only in-frame clones and is missing some. The data contain 200,000 to 250,000 clones, about nine tenths of them seen just once; the ten biggest clones take up 2% to 3%. Sequenced material: peripheral blood. These receptor sequences come from a man between 25 and 39 years old with COVID-19, enrolled during active disease.

This chain links TRBV27 with TRBJ1-3; TRBD1 is a possible D gene (5 bases). Germline CDR1 is MNHEY and CDR2 is SMNVEV (reference sequence). Trimming removed 2 bases at V and 8 bases at J, with 16 bases between. CDR3 length: 15 amino acids. Written as DNA, the CDR3 is TGTGCCAGCAGTTTAAAGGCCCAGGGAGGTTACACCATATATTTT. This codes for CASSLKAQGGYTIYF.

The V gene is TRBV5-1, the J gene TRBJ2-1, with TRBD2 identical over 10 bases. Germline assignment: CDR1 SGHRS and CDR2 YFSETQ. V gave up 2 bases and J gave up 2 bases; unmatched junction bases: 1. CDR3 length: 15 amino acids. In nucleotides, the CDR3 is TGCGCCAGCAGCTTTGGACTAGCGGCCTACAATGAGCAGTTCTTC. It specifies CASSFGLAAYNEQFF.

This clone was detected a few times. This chain joins TRBV4-3 and TRBJ2-7; a weak D match, TRBD1 (6 bases). Germline CDR1 reads LGHNA; CDR2 reads YSLEER. This CDR3 has 15 residues. Trimming shortened V by 4 bases and J by 3 bases, and 16 bases separated the two germline ends. CDR3 coding DNA: TGCGCCAGCAGCCGATACAGGGACCCCCTCTACGAGCAGTACTTC. Amino acid sequence: CASSRYRDPLYEQYF.

V and J are TRBV7-8 and TRBJ1-1; tentative D call: TRBD1 (5 bases). The germline gives CDR1 SGHVS, CDR2 FQNEAQ. The CDR3 sequence is 16 residues long. V was shortened by 1 base and J by 1 base, with 13 bases between the two germline ends. Here the CDR3 DNA reads TGTGCCAGCAGCTTAGGGACACTGTTGACGAACACTGAAGCTTTCTTT. It codes for CASSLGTLLTNTEAFF.

The chain couples TRBV27 to TRBJ1-1; TRBD1 agrees at 7 bases. The V gene's germline CDR1 is MNHEY and CDR2 SMNVEV (reference sequence). The CDR3 has 14 residues. V lost 5 bases to trimming and J lost 10 bases; unmatched junction nucleotides: 13. CDR3: CASSNPRGLVGAFF. The CDR3 nucleotides read TGTGCCAGCAGTAACCCTAGGGGGCTCGTTGGAGCTTTCTTT.

This clone has just one count. The chain joins TRBV29-1 to TRBJ1-2; D is perhaps TRBD1 (5 bases). The CDR3 spans 12 residues. Germline values: CDR1 SQVTM, CDR2 ANQGSEA. Trimming cost V 2 bases and J 4 bases, with 8 bases left between them. CDR3 protein: CSVERQPYGYTF. The CDR3, as DNA: TGCAGCGTTGAACGACAGCCCTATGGCTACACCTTC.

The CDR3 DNA reads as TGTGCCAGCAGCCTATTGGGGGACATGCCCCAAAAACTGTTTTTT. It is translated as CASSLLGDMPQKLFF. The chain is built from TRBV6-2 or TRBV6-3 and TRBJ1-4, with D perhaps matching TRBD1 (6 bases). CDR1 MNHEY and CDR2 SVGEGT come from the germline V gene. V was shortened by 6 bases and J by 9 bases, with 20 bases between the two germline ends. The CDR3 length is 15 residues.

The rearrangement links TRBV5-1 to TRBJ1-3; maybe TRBD1 (5 bases). Trimming stripped 4 bases from V and 0 bases from J, with 11 bases between. Germline values: CDR1 SGHRS, CDR2 YFSETQ. The CDR3 consists of 15 residues. CDR3 sequence (DNA): TGCGCCAGCAGCGTTCAGGGAAACTCTGGAAACACCATATATTTT. This translates into CASSVQGNSGNTIYF.

This clone was seen only once. The genes are TRBV27 and TRBJ1-2; 7 nucleotides agree with TRBD1. The CDR3 is 14 amino acids. Looked up from germline, CDR1 is MNHEY and CDR2 is SMNVEV (reference sequence). J was trimmed by 3 bases and V by 6 bases; bases with no gene match: 7. This chain's CDR3 is CASSPGQEYYGYTF. The CDR3 nucleotides read TGTGCCAGCAGCCCTGGACAGGAGTACTATGGCTACACCTTC.

This chain uses TRBV5-6 with TRBJ2-1, with 8 bases aligning to TRBD2. The germline gives CDR1 SGHDT, CDR2 YYEEEE. Trimming took 0 bases from V and 3 from J; bases not matched to a gene: 8. CDR3 length: 17 residues. The CDR3 DNA reads as TGTGCCAGCAGCTTGGATGGCCCCAGCGGGGGCTACAATGAGCAGTTCTTC. Its protein product is CASSLDGPSGGYNEQFF.

The chain combines TRBV19 with TRBJ1-4; 7 bases are shared with TRBD1. The CDR3 has 18 residues. V lost 3 bases to trimming and J lost 7 bases; unmatched junction nucleotides: 17. Germline V gene sequence: CDR1 LNHDA, CDR2 SQIVND (reference sequence). The CDR3 spells CASSISVTGNGLREKLFF. Written as DNA, the CDR3 is TGTGCCAGTAGTATTTCTGTGACAGGGAATGGGCTCCGTGAAAAACTGTTTTTT.

CDR3 region: CASSLKGYSYGYTF. In nucleotides, the CDR3 is TGTGCCAGCAGCCTAAAGGGGTACAGCTATGGCTACACCTTC. The chain recombines TRBV3-1 (or the pseudogene TRBV3-2) with TRBJ1-2, with D maybe TRBD1 (5 bases). V lost 4 bases and J 4 bases, leaving 13 bases between the germline ends. The CDR3 runs 14 residues. The germline V gene has CDR1 LGHDT and CDR2 YNNKEL (reference sequence).

V usage is TRBV10-3 and J usage is TRBJ1-2; D gene unclear. The CDR3 is made up of 13 amino acids. CDR1 is ENHRY, CDR2 SYGVKD, per germline. Trimming removed 2 bases from V and 2 bases from J, with 6 bases in between. In nucleotides, the CDR3 is TGTGCCATCAGTGAGGGGCTCAACTATGGCTACACCTTC. Translated, it gives CAISEGLNYGYTF.

This clone was recorded only once. The J gene is TRBJ1-1, the V gene TRBV18, with TRBD1 identical over 9 bases. There are 15 residues in the CDR3. The germline gives CDR1 KGHSH, CDR2 LQKENI. Trimming took 4 bases from V and 6 from J; bases not matched to a gene: 9. CDR3 DNA sequence: TGTGCCAGCTCACAGATAGGGACAGGGATTCCTGAAGCTTTCTTT. It specifies CASSQIGTGIPEAFF.

The gene calls are TRBV6-6 and TRBJ1-3; TRBD1 might be the D (5 bases). CDR1 and CDR2 (germline): MNHNY, SVGAGI (reference sequence). CDR3 length: 15 residues. Trimming took 3 bases from V and 0 from J, leaving 9 bases between them. CDR3 nucleotides: TGTGCCAGCAGTTATCTCGGGGGCTCTGGAAACACCATATATTTT. It encodes CASSYLGGSGNTIYF.

The chain combines TRBV19 with TRBJ1-6; 9 nucleotides align to TRBD1. Trimming at V came to 4 bases and at J to 10 bases, leaving 11 bases not matched to a gene. The CDR3 spans 16 residues. Germline V gene sequence: CDR1 LNHDA, CDR2 SQIVND (reference sequence). The CDR3 sequence is CASSTRSGTGTSPLHF. The CDR3 DNA reads TGTGCCAGTAGTACACGATCCGGGACAGGGACATCACCCCTCCACTTT. The variable domain in full, with the rest retrieved from reference TRBV19 and TRBJ1-6, is DGGITQSPKYLFRKEGQNVTLSCEQNLNHDAMYWYRQDPGQGLRLIYYSQIVNDFQKGDIAEGYSVSREKKESFPLTVTSAQKNPTAFYLCASSTRSGTGTSPLHFGNGTRLTVT.

The chain uses TRBV7-8 and TRBJ2-7, with 8 bases identical to TRBD1. From germline, CDR1 is SGHVS and CDR2 FQNEAQ. The J segment lost 6 bases and the V segment lost 3 bases, leaving 7 bases of the junction unmatched. The CDR3 runs 14 residues. CDR3: CASSFTGQGLEQYF. The CDR3 DNA is TGTGCCAGCAGCTTTACAGGACAGGGCCTCGAGCAGTACTTC. The full variable domain, completed using reference TRBV7-8 and TRBJ2-7, is GAGVSQSPRYKVAKRGQDVALRCDPISGHVSLFWYQQALGQGPEFLTYFQNEAQLDKSGLPSDRFFAERPEGSVSTLKIQRTQQEDSAVYLCASSFTGQGLEQYFGPGTRLTVT.

CDR3 residues: CASRTTGGDEKLFF. The CDR3 DNA sequence: TGTGCCAGCAGGACGACAGGGGGCGATGAAAAACTGTTTTTT. The gene calls are TRBV28 and TRBJ1-4; TRBD1 aligns across 10 bases. V gave up 6 bases and J gave up 6 bases; unmatched junction bases: 4. Germline loops: CDR1 MDHEN, CDR2 SYDVKM. This CDR3 is 14 amino acids long.

This sequence joins TRBV6-2 or TRBV6-3 and TRBJ2-1, with D perhaps TRBD2 (5 bases). Germline V gene lookup returns CDR1 MNHEY and CDR2 SVGEGT. V dropped 2 bases and J dropped 3 bases, with 23 bases sitting between them. The CDR3 spans 19 residues. Written as DNA, the CDR3 is TGTGCCAGCAGTTACGGGAAATTGGACTGGTCCCGACTCTACAATGAGCAGTTCTTC. Amino acids: CASSYGKLDWSRLYNEQFF.

This chain links TRBV28 with TRBJ2-2; TRBD2 matches 8 bases. The V gene end was trimmed by 10 bases and the J gene end by 4 bases; junction bases not matched to a gene: 11. Germline-derived CDR1 and CDR2 are MDHEN and SYDVKM. The CDR3 is made up of 15 amino acids. The CDR3 protein is CATHPAGGPTGELFF. The CDR3 coding sequence is TGTGCCACCCACCCGGCGGGAGGACCCACCGGGGAGCTGTTTTTT.

The genes are TRBV7-3 and TRBJ2-1, with D unclear. The V end was cut by 1 base, the J end by 4 bases, with 11 bases between. The CDR3 has 15 residues. Germline V gene lookup returns CDR1 SGHTA and CDR2 FQGTGA. As DNA, the CDR3 is TGTGCCAGCAGCTTAAGATCGGCTAGTTACAATGAGCAGTTCTTC. Translating gives CASSLRSASYNEQFF. The variable domain in full, with the rest retrieved from reference TRBV7-3 and TRBJ2-1, is GAGVSQTPSNKVTEKGKYVELRCDPISGHTALYWYRQSLGQGPEFLIYFQGTGAADDSGLPNDRFFAVRPEGSVSTLKIQRTERGDSAVYLCASSLRSASYNEQFFGPGTRLTVL.

V usage is TRBV5-6 and J usage is TRBJ1-6; the match to TRBD1 covers 7 bases. The CDR3 is 16 residues long. CDR1 is SGHDT, CDR2 YYEEEE, per germline. J lost 8 bases, V lost 0 bases, and 8 bases had no gene match. DNA for the CDR3: TGTGCCAGCAGCTTGGGAGGGGACAGCCACTATTCACCCCTCCACTTT. It codes for CASSLGGDSHYSPLHF.

The V and J genes are TRBV18 and TRBJ2-5, with unresolved D. The CDR3 consists of 14 residues. V lost 0 bases to trimming and J lost 5 bases, with 10 bases between them. CDR1 KGHSH and CDR2 LQKENI come from the germline V gene. The CDR3 loop reads CASSPPGRRETQYF. CDR3 bases: TGTGCCAGCTCACCACCGGGCAGAAGGGAGACCCAGTACTTC.

This clone showed up many times. The rearrangement uses TRBV4-2 and TRBJ1-2; TRBD1 matches at 8 bases. The J segment lost 1 base and the V segment lost 0 bases, leaving 4 bases of the junction unmatched. The CDR3 contains 16 residues. From germline, CDR1 is LGHNA and CDR2 YNFKEQ. The CDR3 reads CASSQDLGQGNYGYTF. As DNA, the CDR3 is TGTGCCAGCAGCCAAGATCTCGGACAGGGTAACTATGGCTACACCTTC.

The V gene is TRBV5-1, the J gene TRBJ1-1; 9 bases match TRBD1. V trimming: 1 base; J trimming: 0 bases; junction bases outside the gene matches: 7. In germline, CDR1 is SGHRS, CDR2 YFSETQ. The length of the CDR3 is 17 residues. The CDR3 nucleotides read TGCGCCAGCAGCTTGACAGGGGGCCTCACCTTGAACACTGAAGCTTTCTTT. Protein: CASSLTGGLTLNTEAFF.

The gene calls are TRBV2 and TRBJ2-3; 9 nucleotides agree with TRBD2. This CDR3 spans 16 amino acids. CDR1 and CDR2 (germline): SNHLY, FYNNEI. Unmatched junction bases numbered 9, after V lost 3 bases and J lost 5 bases. CDR3 DNA sequence: TGTGCCAGCAGTGACTGGGCGGGGGGGTCCTTAGATACGCAGTATTTT. This sequence encodes CASSDWAGGSLDTQYF. Full variable domain (rest looked up from reference TRBV2 and TRBJ2-3): EPEVTQTPSHQVTQMGQEVILRCVPISNHLYFYWYRQILGQKVEFLVSFYNNEISEKSEIFDDQFSVERPDGSNFTLKIRSTKLEDSAMYFCASSDWAGGSLDTQYFGPGTRLTVL.

The chain recombines TRBV3-1 (or the pseudogene TRBV3-2) with TRBJ1-1; unclear D gene. CDR1 and CDR2 (germline): LGHDT, YNNKEL (reference sequence). The CDR3 consists of 14 residues. Trimming cost V 1 base and J 1 base, with 7 bases left between them. The CDR3 DNA reads TGTGCCAGCAGCCAAGTAGCCGAGAACACTGAAGCTTTCTTT. Translating it yields CASSQVAENTEAFF.

CDR3 DNA sequence: TGTGCCAGTAGTCCGTGGACAGGGTGGGACTATGGCTACACCTTC. Its protein product is CASSPWTGWDYGYTF. The rearrangement uses TRBV19 and TRBJ1-2, with 8 bases identical to TRBD1. Germline lookup yields CDR1 LNHDA and CDR2 SQIVND (reference sequence). This CDR3 region has 15 residues. Unmatched junction bases numbered 8, after V lost 5 bases and J lost 3 bases.

The rearrangement joins TRBV7-3 to TRBJ1-1, with 7 bases lining up with TRBD1. The CDR3 totals 14 residues. Germline V gives CDR1 SGHTA, CDR2 FQGTGA. J lost 4 bases, V lost 2 bases, and 4 bases had no gene match. DNA for the CDR3: TGTGCCAGCAGCTTACTCTCAGGGGGCACTGAAGCTTTCTTT. Translation gives CASSLLSGGTEAFF.